These 2 T cell receptor beta chains were all obtained from the same sample, sequenced in a study of shared clonotypes between healthy human individuals. Clones were read by immunoSEQ multiplex PCR, and TCRdb kept only the in-frame ones, dropping some. The table records a few million clones, about 92% of them present only once. Sequenced material: naive CD4+ T cells sorted from blood. The sample's subset: CD45RA+ positively selected. Receptor source: a man aged 18 to 29 in good health.

The genes are TRBV4-2 and TRBJ2-7, with D perhaps matching TRBD1 or TRBD2 (5 bases each). The ends were cut back, 6 bases at V and 4 bases at J, with 25 bases in the middle. Germline CDR1 is LGHNA and CDR2 is YNFKEQ. The CDR3 totals 17 residues. CDR3 sequence (DNA): TGTGCCAGCAGTAGAGAGTCCGGGGCGGCCGGGACGTACGAGCAGTACTTC. It encodes CASSRESGAAGTYEQYF.

This clone was counted a single time. Distinct nucleotide sequences in the sample also encode this CDR3. The CDR3 nucleotides read TGTGCCAGCTCGCCTACAGGGTTGGAGACCCAGTACTTC. Its protein is CASSPTGLETQYF. The chain uses TRBV18 and TRBJ2-5, with D perhaps matching TRBD1 (6 bases). The V gene's germline CDR1 is KGHSH and CDR2 LQKENI. V shed 6 bases and J shed 5 bases, with 13 bases lying between them. The length of the CDR3 is 13 residues.